This T cell receptor (beta chain) was captured in a study of blood T cells in healthy people across ages. At the level of the study: The template switching approach captured approximately one barcoded beta molecule for every two T cells.

This clonotype has more than one count but fewer than ten. The target antigen is unknown. Using a J-beta primer mix together with a sample-barcoded 5' primer, a second PCR was run for roughly 6 to 12 cycles. Every sample gave at least 2.5 million paired-end reads containing CDR3. TCRdb recomputed calls from the 5' RACE reads with MiXCR, one row per CDR3 protein. The sample carries 1.2 million to 1.5 million distinct CDR3 sequences, around 59% recorded once. This CDR3 comprises 13 residues. The germline gives CDR1 SGHVS, CDR2 FQNEAQ. General observations from the study: The study found TCR beta diversity correlated strongly with naive T cell percentage.

The gene calls are TRBV7-8 and TRBJ2-4; D unresolved. The J call may be mistaken, given a closer DNA end match to TRBJ2-7. The sequence was collected from a young man in good health. Sample: blood. The CDR3 sequence is CASNPPDKYEQYF. The CDR3 DNA reads TGTGCCAGCAACCCTCCAGACAAATACGAGCAGTACTTC.